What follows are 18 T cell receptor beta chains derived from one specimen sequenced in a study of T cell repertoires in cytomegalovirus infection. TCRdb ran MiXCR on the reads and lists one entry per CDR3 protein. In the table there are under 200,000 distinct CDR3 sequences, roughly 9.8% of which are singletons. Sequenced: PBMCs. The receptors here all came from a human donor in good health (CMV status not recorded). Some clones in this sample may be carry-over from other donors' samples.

Written as DNA, the CDR3 is TGTGCCAGCAGTTTGGGATGGGGTACAAATGAGCAGTTCTTC. It specifies CASSLGWGTNEQFF. V is TRBV27 and J is TRBJ2-1; D call uncertain. Germline V CDR1 and CDR2: MNHEY, SMNVEV (reference sequence). This CDR3 has 14 residues. Trimming took 3 bases from V and 7 from J, leaving 13 bases between them.

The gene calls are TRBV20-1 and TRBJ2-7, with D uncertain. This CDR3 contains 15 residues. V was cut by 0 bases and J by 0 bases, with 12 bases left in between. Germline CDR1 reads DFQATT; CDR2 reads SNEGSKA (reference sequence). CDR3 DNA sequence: TGCAGTGCTAGAGATCCTTCAAAGGGCTCCTACGAGCAGTACTTC. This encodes CSARDPSKGSYEQYF.

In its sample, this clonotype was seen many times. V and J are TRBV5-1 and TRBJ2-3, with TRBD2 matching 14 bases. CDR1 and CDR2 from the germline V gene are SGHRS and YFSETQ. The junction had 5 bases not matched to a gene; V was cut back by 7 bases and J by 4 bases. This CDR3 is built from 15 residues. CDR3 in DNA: TGCGCCAGCTCCGGACTAGCGGGAGGCGCAGATACGCAGTATTTT. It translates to CASSGLAGGADTQYF. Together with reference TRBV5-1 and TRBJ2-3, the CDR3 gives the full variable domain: KAGVTQTPRYLIKTRGQQVTLSCSPISGHRSVSWYQQTPGQGLQFLFEYFSETQRNKGNFPGRFSGRQFSNSRSEMNVSTLELGDSALYLCASSGLAGGADTQYFGPGTRLTVL.

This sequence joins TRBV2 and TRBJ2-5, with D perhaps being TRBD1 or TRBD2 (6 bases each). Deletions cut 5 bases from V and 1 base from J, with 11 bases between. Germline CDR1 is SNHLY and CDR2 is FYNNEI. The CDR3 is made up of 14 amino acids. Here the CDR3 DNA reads TGTGCCAGCAGTAAGGGGGACTCCCAAGAGACCCAGTACTTC. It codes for CASSKGDSQETQYF.

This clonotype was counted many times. In nucleotides, the CDR3 is TGTGCCAGCAGCTTATCGTGGAGGGCCGGGGAGCTGTTTTTT. Translation: CASSLSWRAGELFF. V and J are TRBV7-2 and TRBJ2-2; perhaps TRBD2 as D (6 bases). Trimming left V 2 bases short and J 6 bases short, with 10 bases between. The CDR3 sequence is 14 residues long. The germline V gene encodes CDR1 SGHTA and CDR2 FQGNSA.

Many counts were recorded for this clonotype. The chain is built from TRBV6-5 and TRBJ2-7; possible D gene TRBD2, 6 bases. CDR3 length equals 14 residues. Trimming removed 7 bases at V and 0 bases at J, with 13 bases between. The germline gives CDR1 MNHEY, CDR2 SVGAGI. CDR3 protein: CASTVASASYEQYF. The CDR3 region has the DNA TGTGCCAGCACTGTGGCTAGCGCCTCCTACGAGCAGTACTTC.

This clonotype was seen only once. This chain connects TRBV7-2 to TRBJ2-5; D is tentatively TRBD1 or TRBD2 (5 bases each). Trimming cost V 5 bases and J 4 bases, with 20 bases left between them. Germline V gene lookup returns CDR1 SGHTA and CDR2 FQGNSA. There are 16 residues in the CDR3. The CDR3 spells CASSPLGPYDLETQYF. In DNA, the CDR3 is TGTGCCAGCAGCCCCCTGGGACCCTACGACCTAGAGACCCAGTACTTC.

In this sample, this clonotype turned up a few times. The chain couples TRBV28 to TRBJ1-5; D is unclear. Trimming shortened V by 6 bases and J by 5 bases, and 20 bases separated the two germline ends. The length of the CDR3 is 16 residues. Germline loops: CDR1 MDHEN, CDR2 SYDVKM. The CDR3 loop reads CASRPPPLGSYQPQHF. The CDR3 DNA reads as TGTGCCAGCAGGCCGCCCCCGTTGGGGTCTTATCAGCCCCAGCATTTT.

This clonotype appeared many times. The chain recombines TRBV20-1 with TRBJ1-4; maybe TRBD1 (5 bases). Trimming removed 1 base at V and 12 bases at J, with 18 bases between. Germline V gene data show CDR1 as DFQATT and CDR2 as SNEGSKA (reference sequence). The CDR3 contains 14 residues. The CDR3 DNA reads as TGCAGTGCTAGAGGGCAGCCTATTCAAGGGGAACTGTTTTTT. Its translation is CSARGQPIQGELFF.

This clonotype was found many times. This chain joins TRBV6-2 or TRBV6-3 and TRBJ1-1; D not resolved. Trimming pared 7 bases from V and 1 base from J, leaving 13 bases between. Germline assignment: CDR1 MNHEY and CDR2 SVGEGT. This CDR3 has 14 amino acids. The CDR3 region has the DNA TGTGCCAGCATTGAGGCAGGACCGAACACTGAAGCTTTCTTT. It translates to CASIEAGPNTEAFF.

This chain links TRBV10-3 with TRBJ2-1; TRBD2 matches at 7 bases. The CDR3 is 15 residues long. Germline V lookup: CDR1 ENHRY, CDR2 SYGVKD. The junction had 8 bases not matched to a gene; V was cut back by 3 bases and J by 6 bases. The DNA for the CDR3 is TGTGCCATCAGTGATCCCGCGGGAGAGGTCAATGAGCAGTTCTTC. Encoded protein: CAISDPAGEVNEQFF.

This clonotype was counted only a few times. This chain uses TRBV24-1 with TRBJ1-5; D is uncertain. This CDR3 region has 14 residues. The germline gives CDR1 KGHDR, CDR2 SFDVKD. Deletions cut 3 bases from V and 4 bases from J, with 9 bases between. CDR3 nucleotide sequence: TGTGCCACCAGTGATCGAGGACTAAATCAGCCCCAGCATTTT. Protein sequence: CATSDRGLNQPQHF.

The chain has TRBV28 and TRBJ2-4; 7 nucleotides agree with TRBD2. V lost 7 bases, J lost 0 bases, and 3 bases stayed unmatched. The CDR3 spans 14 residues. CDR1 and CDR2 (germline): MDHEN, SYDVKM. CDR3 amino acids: CASMGGGAKNIQYF. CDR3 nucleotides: TGTGCCAGCATGGGGGGGGGAGCCAAAAACATTCAGTACTTC.

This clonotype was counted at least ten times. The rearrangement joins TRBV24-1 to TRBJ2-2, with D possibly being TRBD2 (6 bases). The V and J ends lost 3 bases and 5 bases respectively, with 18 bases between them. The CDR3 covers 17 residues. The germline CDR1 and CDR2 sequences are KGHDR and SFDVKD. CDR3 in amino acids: CATSDTSSDLGTGELFF. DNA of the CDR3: TGTGCCACCAGTGATACGTCTAGCGATCTCGGGACCGGGGAGCTGTTTTTT.

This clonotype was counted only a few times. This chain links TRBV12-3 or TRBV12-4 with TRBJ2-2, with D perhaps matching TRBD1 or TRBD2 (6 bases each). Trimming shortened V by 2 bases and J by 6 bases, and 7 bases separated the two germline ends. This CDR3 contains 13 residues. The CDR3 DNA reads TGTGCCAGCAGTTTACGGGGGCCCGGGGAGCTGTTTTTT. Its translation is CASSLRGPGELFF.

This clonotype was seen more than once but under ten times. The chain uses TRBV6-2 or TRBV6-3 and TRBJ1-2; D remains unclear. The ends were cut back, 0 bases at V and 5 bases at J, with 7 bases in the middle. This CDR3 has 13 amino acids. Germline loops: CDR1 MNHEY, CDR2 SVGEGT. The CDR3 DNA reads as TGTGCCAGCAGTTACTCGAACAGATATGGCTACACCTTC. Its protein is CASSYSNRYGYTF.

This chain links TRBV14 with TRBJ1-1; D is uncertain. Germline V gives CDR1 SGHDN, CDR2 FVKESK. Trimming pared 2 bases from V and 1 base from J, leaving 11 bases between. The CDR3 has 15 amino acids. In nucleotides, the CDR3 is TGTGCCAGCAGCCAATTGGGCCAGGCGAACACTGAAGCTTTCTTT. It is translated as CASSQLGQANTEAFF.

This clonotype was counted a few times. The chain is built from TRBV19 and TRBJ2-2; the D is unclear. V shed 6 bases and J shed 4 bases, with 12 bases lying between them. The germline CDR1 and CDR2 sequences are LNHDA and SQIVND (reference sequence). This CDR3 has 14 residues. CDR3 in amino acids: CASSISPGTGELFF. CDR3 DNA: TGTGCCAGTAGCATCTCGCCGGGCACCGGGGAGCTGTTTTTT.